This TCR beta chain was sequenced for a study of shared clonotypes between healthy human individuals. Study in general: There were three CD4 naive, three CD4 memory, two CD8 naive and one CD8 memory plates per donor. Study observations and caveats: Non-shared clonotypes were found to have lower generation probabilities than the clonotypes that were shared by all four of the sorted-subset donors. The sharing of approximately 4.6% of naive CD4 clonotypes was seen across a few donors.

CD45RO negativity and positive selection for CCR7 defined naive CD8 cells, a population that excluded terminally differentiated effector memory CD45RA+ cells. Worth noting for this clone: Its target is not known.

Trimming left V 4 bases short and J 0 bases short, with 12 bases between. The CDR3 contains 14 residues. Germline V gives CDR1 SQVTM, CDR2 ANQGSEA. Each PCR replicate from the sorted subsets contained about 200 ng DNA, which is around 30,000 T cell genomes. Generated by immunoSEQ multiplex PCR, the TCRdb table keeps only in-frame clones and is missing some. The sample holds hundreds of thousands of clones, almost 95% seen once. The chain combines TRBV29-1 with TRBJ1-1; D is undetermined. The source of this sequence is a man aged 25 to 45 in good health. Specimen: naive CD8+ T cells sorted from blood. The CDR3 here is CSVVYQPMNTEAFF. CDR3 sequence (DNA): TGCAGCGTTGTTTATCAGCCCATGAACACTGAAGCTTTCTTT.